Listed here is a single T cell receptor (beta chain). The antigen this receptor binds is unknown. No base-level quality is on record; no much larger clone is a single base apart. This specimen belongs to a study of T cell responses to AZD1222 COVID-19 vaccine (dated by TCRdb to the early 2020s). A note on the overall study: A total of 233 trial participants underwent TCR sequencing, of whom more than 200 had received two doses of AZD1222 and some 26 had received two doses of the MenACWY control vaccine. Trial participants were enrolled by age into 18-55, 56-69 and 70-plus year subgroups, with around 140, 26 and 57 TCR-sequenced participants respectively.

What the study reported, not specific to this receptor: A significant rise in spike-specific TCR breadth and depth was observed after two AZD1222 doses relative to day 0 and relative to MenACWY recipients. Only six AZD1222 recipients were SARS-CoV-2 seropositive at baseline, limiting conclusions about previously exposed vaccinees. Most participants were white British and females outnumbered males, and the authors suggested that clonal diversity may have been underestimated. Epitopes outside the regions mutated in the B.1.351 and B.1.1.7 variants were reportedly recognized by nearly half of the unique spike-specific TCRs. The 56-69-year group was small, and its depth increase did not reach significance, likely because of low power. Because no samples from the day 14 peak response were available, repertoires could be characterized only after the peak T cell response. The whole spike protein was spanned by vaccine-associated CD4 TCRs, and dominant responses were seen in regions 160-218 and 743-854.

In light of the paper, this sample's time point label describes: about 28 days (+/-7) after the second vaccine dose. AZD1222 recipients with second doses at about 4 weeks or about 12 weeks were pooled, because spike-specific TCR depth and breadth did not differ between schedules. The vaccinee samples were drawn from two UK trials, COV001 and COV002, one of which was a single-blind randomized controlled phase 2/3 trial testing AZD1222 (ChAdOx1 nCoV-19) in healthy adults. For TCRbeta chain sequencing, PBMC samples from trial participants were taken at day 0 and at day 28 after the second dose. Reading from cysteine to phenylalanine, the CDR3 counts 16 amino acids. The read is trimmed to its CDR3 DNA, 48 bases read in frame from base 1. Looking up the germline V gene (reference sequence) yields CDR1 LGHDT and CDR2 YNNKEL. V and J are truncated by 4 bases and 0 bases respectively, leaving an intervening sequence of 15 bases.

The CDR3 regions of human TCRbeta chains were subjected to immunosequencing. In the original analysis: Repertoire TCRs were checked for matches against a reference library of SARS-CoV-2-specific TCRs that had been generated using the MIRA antigen-specificity platform. Breadth was defined as the fraction of unique TCRs that were SARS-CoV-2-associated, and depth was defined as the fraction of total T cells that were SARS-CoV-2-associated. Using the MIRA data, every spike-specific TCR was mapped to the spike region that the TCR reacted to and assigned to either a CD4 or a CD8 class. Log10-transformed breadth and depth values were compared by one-way ANOVA with Sidak's multiple comparisons tests. Drawn from immuneACCESS, this table holds only the in-frame rearrangements with V and J called that TCRdb kept. Clones are partly lost; checked studies trace under half to an unresolved V gene and leave the rest unexplained. The DNA gave D and trimming, while V, J and clone size come from that table. Within this sample are 150,000 to 200,000 clones, with 85% to 95% of them counted one time only. 1.9% of the sample is held by the ten biggest clonotypes.

The sequence derives from an adult who received the AZD1222 COVID-19 vaccine. The material sequenced was peripheral blood, taken 28 days after the second AZD1222 dose. The chain is made from TRBV3-1 (or the pseudogene TRBV3-2) and TRBJ1-2; the D gene assignment is ambiguous. Read as DNA, the sequence is TGTGCCAGCAGCCCCTGGGGAGGACCAGCTAACTATGGCTACACCTTC. This encodes CASSPWGGPANYGYTF.